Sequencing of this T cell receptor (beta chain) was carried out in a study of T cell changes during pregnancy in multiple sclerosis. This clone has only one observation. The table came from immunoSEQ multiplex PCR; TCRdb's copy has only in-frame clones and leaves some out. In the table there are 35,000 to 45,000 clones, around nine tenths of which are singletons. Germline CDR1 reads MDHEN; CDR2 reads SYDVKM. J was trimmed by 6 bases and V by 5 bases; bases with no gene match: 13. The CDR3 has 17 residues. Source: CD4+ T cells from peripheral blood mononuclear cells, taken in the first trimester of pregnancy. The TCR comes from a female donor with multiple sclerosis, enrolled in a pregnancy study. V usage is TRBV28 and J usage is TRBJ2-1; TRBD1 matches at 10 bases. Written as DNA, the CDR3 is TGTGCCAGCAGTGTGGGACAGGGGATGTTAGGACTCAATGAGCAGTTCTTC. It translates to CASSVGQGMLGLNEQFF.